This passage covers 17 T cell receptor beta chains from one sample sequenced in a study of metastatic and nonmetastatic thyroid tumors. TCRdb re-analyzed the PCR reads using MiXCR. The data show roughly 35,000 clones, with about 40% seen just once and under 25% held by the top ten. Every patient underwent thyroid surgery untreated. The material sequenced was tumor tissue. The receptor set was obtained from a female donor with papillary thyroid cancer or a benign thyroid nodule (not recorded which). Some clones in this sample may be carry-over from other donors' samples.

This clone was observed a handful of times. The rearrangement joins TRBV10-3 to TRBJ1-2; 8 bases are a match to TRBD1. The V and J ends lost 2 bases and 5 bases, in that order; junction bases with no gene match: 10. Germline lookup yields CDR1 ENHRY and CDR2 SYGVKD. The CDR3 has 16 residues. The CDR3 loop is CAISEPFRGQGYGYTF. CDR3 nucleotides: TGTGCCATCAGTGAGCCTTTCAGGGGGCAGGGGTATGGCTACACCTTC.

This clone showed up just a few times. The V gene is TRBV6-1, the J gene TRBJ2-7; 11 bases are a match to TRBD1. Germline V gene lookup returns CDR1 MNHNS and CDR2 SASEGT. Unmatched junction bases numbered 7, after V lost 7 bases and J lost 5 bases. The CDR3 contains 14 residues. CDR3 DNA: TGTGCCAGCATCTGGACAGGGGGCCTCCACGAGCAGTACTTC. Amino acid sequence: CASIWTGGLHEQYF.

This clone was seen more than once but under ten times. The V and J genes are TRBV19 and TRBJ2-7, with D possibly TRBD1 on 5 matching bases. Trimming pared 6 bases from V and 5 bases from J, leaving 8 bases between. The length of the CDR3 is 11 residues. The V gene's germline CDR1 is LNHDA and CDR2 SQIVND (reference sequence). In DNA form, the CDR3 reads TGTGCCAGTAGGGTGGGGCACGAGCAGTACTTC. Its translation is CASRVGHEQYF.

Many counts were recorded for this clone. J is TRBJ1-1 and V is TRBV12-3 or TRBV12-4; D remains ambiguous. The CDR3 contains 14 residues. V was cut by 3 bases and J by 1 base, with 9 bases left in between. DNA for the CDR3: TGTGCCAGCAGTTTGGTTGGGCGGAACACTGAAGCTTTCTTT. The encoded protein is CASSLVGRNTEAFF.

In the case of this clone: An end of the junction differs from the germline gene, which may be a read error. V usage is TRBV2 and J usage is TRBJ1-2, with D perhaps TRBD1 (5 bases). Per the germline V gene, CDR1 is SNHLY and CDR2 is FYNNEI. This CDR3 has 16 amino acids. CDR3 amino acids: CASRGVDDKFNYGFTF. The DNA of the CDR3 is TGTGCCAGCAGAGGGGTCGATGATAAATTTAACTATGGCTTCACCTTC.

This rearrangement joins TRBV20-1 to TRBJ1-4; D may be TRBD1 (6 bases). Germline V lookup: CDR1 DFQATT, CDR2 SNEGSKA (reference sequence). The CDR3 extends over 13 amino acids. V was pared by 1 base and J by 6 bases, with 9 bases between. The CDR3 reads CSARGQGYEKLFF. The CDR3 region has the DNA TGCAGTGCTAGAGGGCAGGGGTATGAAAAACTGTTTTTT.

A few counts support this clone. The CDR3 DNA reads TGTGCCAGCAGTTTATCGCAGGGGGCGCAGAGCGAGCAGTACTTC. Protein product: CASSLSQGAQSEQYF. The chain uses TRBV28 and TRBJ2-7; 8 nucleotides agree with TRBD1. Trimming took 1 base from V and 6 from J; bases not matched to a gene: 8. This CDR3 contains 15 residues. Germline-derived CDR1 and CDR2 are MDHEN and SYDVKM.

The chain is built from TRBV5-5 and TRBJ2-1, with TRBD1 as a possible D gene (5 bases). The germline V gene encodes CDR1 SGHKS and CDR2 YYEKEE (reference sequence). The CDR3 runs 13 residues. V gave up 6 bases and J gave up 7 bases, with 14 bases separating them. Written as DNA, the CDR3 is TGTGCCAGCATCCTAGAAGGGGCAAATGAGCAGTTCTTC. This translates into CASILEGANEQFF.

This clone was detected a few times. The chain is built from TRBV12-3 or TRBV12-4 and TRBJ2-7; TRBD1 is a possible D gene (5 bases). V dropped 0 bases and J dropped 3 bases, with 6 bases sitting between them. The length of the CDR3 is 13 residues. The CDR3: CASSLADNYEQYF. DNA of the CDR3: TGTGCCAGCAGTTTAGCGGACAACTACGAGCAGTACTTC.

The chain combines TRBV11-1 with TRBJ2-3; D is perhaps TRBD1 or TRBD2 (6 bases each). CDR3 length: 15 amino acids. Trimming stripped 3 bases from V and 5 bases from J, with 15 bases between. Germline V gene sequence: CDR1 SGHAT, CDR2 FQDESV (reference sequence). CDR3 nucleotide sequence: TGTGCCAGCAGCTTGGTTAGGGGGGCAGGAGATACGCAGTATTTT. It yields the protein CASSLVRGAGDTQYF.

This clone was observed a few times. This chain joins TRBV6-1 and TRBJ2-2; 7 bases are shared with TRBD2. Per germline, CDR1 MNHNS and CDR2 SASEGT. With V trimmed by 7 bases and J by 4 bases, 6 bases remained unmatched. The CDR3 has 14 amino acids. The CDR3 loop is CASTHGGVTGELFF. In DNA, the CDR3 is TGTGCCAGCACCCATGGGGGGGTCACCGGGGAGCTGTTTTTT.

A few counts support this clone. The genes are TRBV19 and TRBJ2-1, with 7 bases identical to TRBD2. CDR1 is LNHDA and CDR2 is SQIVND in the germline V gene (reference sequence). There are 13 residues in the CDR3. Trimming at V came to 3 bases and at J to 9 bases, leaving 5 bases not matched to a gene. DNA for the CDR3: TGTGCCAGTAGTATGGGCGGGGAGGGTGAGCAGTTCTTC. Translation gives CASSMGGEGEQFF.

J is TRBJ2-7 and V is TRBV6-1, with TRBD1 as a possible D gene (6 bases). CDR3 length: 13 residues. Germline values: CDR1 MNHNS, CDR2 SASEGT. With 1 base removed from V and 7 bases from J, the gap between germline ends came to 11 bases. The CDR3 sequence is CASSEVQQGEQYF. CDR3 DNA sequence: TGTGCCAGCAGTGAAGTCCAACAGGGTGAGCAGTACTTC.

This clone was seen more than once but under ten times. The chain joins TRBV6-1 to TRBJ1-6, with D perhaps TRBD1 (5 bases). V lost 6 bases and J lost 3, with 12 bases in between. CDR3 length equals 15 residues. The germline V gene encodes CDR1 MNHNS and CDR2 SASEGT. CDR3 in DNA: TGTGCCAGCAGCAGAGACAGTCTCTATAATTCACCCCTCCACTTT. Amino acids: CASSRDSLYNSPLHF.

The DNA of the CDR3 is TGTGCCAGCAGTTTAGGGACAGGGGATCGCGAGCAGTACTTC. It translates to CASSLGTGDREQYF. The V gene is TRBV28, the J gene TRBJ2-7, with 10 bases identical to TRBD1. The CDR3 sequence is 14 residues long. Germline lookup yields CDR1 MDHEN and CDR2 SYDVKM. The V and J ends lost 2 bases and 6 bases, in that order; junction bases with no gene match: 4.

This clone has just a few counts. This chain links TRBV2 with TRBJ2-1; TRBD1 might be the D (6 bases). V lost 7 bases and J 8 bases, leaving 12 bases between the germline ends. The germline CDR1 and CDR2 sequences are SNHLY and FYNNEI. The CDR3 consists of 12 residues. The CDR3 DNA reads TGTGCCAGCACTAAGGACAGTTATGAGCAGTTCTTC. It encodes CASTKDSYEQFF. Combining the CDR3 with reference TRBV2 and TRBJ2-1 gives the whole variable domain EPEVTQTPSHQVTQMGQEVILRCVPISNHLYFYWYRQILGQKVEFLVSFYNNEISEKSEIFDDQFSVERPDGSNFTLKIRSTKLEDSAMYFCASTKDSYEQFFGPGTRLTVL.

J is TRBJ2-7 and V is TRBV12-3 or TRBV12-4; 12 bases match TRBD1. The CDR3 spans 15 residues. The J segment lost 9 bases and the V segment lost 0 bases, leaving 6 bases of the junction unmatched. The CDR3 reads CASSLAGQGASVQYF. DNA for the CDR3: TGTGCCAGCAGTTTAGCGGGACAGGGGGCGTCGGTGCAGTACTTC.